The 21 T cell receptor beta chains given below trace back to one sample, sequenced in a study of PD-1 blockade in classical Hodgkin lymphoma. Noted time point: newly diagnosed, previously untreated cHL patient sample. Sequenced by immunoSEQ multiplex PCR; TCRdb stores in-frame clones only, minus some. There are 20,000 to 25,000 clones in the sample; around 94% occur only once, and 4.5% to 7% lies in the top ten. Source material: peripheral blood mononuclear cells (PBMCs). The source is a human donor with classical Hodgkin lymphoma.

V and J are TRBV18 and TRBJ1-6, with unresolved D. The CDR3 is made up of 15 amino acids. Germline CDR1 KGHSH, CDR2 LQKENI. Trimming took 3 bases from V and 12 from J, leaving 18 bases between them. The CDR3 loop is CASSPNSFTGGPLHF. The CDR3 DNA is TGTGCCAGCTCACCCAACAGCTTTACGGGTGGACCCCTCCACTTT.

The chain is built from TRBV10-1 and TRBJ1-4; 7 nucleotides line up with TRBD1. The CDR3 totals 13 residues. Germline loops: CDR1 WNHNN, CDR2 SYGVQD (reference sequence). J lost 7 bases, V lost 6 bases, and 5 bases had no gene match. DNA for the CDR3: TGCGCCAGCAGCCCCGGGACAGTTGAAAAACTGTTTTTT. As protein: CASSPGTVEKLFF.

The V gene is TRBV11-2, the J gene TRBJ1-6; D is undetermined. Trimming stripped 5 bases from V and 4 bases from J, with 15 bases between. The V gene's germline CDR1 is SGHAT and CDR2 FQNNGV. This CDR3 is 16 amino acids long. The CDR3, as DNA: TGTGCCAGCAGCAGAGCCGGCCAGCCTTATAATTCACCCCTCCACTTT. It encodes CASSRAGQPYNSPLHF.

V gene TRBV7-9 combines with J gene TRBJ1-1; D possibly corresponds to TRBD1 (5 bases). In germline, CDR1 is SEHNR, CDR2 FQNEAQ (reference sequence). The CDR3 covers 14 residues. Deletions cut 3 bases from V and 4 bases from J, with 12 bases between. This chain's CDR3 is CASSLFREGTEAFF. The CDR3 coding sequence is TGTGCCAGCAGCTTGTTCAGGGAGGGCACTGAAGCTTTCTTT.

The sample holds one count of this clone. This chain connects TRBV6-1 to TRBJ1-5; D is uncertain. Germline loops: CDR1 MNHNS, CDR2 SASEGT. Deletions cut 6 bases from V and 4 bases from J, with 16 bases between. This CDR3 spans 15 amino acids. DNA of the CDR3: TGTGCCAGCAGCGTTGGGCAGGTCCGAAATCAGCCCCAGCATTTT. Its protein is CASSVGQVRNQPQHF.

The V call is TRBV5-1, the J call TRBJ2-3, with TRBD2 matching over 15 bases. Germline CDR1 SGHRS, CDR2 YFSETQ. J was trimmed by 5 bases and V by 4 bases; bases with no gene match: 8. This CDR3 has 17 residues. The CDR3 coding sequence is TGCGCCAGCAGCGGCGGGACTAGCGGGGGGAAGAGAGATACGCAGTATTTT. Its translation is CASSGGTSGGKRDTQYF.

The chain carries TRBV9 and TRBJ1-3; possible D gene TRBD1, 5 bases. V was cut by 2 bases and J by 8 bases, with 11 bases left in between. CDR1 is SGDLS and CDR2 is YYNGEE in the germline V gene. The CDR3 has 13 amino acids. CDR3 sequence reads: CASSVGGSHTIYF. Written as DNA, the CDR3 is TGTGCCAGCAGCGTGGGGGGTTCACACACCATATATTTT.

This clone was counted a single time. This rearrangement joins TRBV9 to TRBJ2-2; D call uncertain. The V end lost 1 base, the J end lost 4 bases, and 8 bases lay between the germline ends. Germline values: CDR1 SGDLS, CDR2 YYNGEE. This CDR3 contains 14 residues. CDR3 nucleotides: TGTGCCAGCAGCGTATCACCAGGCACCGGGGAGCTGTTTTTT. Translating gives CASSVSPGTGELFF.

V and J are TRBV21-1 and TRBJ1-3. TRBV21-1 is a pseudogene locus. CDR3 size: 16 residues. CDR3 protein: CASLHRDSASGNTIYF. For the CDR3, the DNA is TGTGCCAGCCTGCACCGCGACTCCGCCTCTGGAAACACCATATATTTT.

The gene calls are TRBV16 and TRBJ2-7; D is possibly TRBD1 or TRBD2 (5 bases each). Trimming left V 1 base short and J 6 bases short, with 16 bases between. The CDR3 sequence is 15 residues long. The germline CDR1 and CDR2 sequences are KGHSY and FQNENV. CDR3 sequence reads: CASSQYGAGTSEQYF. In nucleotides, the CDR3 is TGTGCCAGCAGCCAATATGGGGCAGGGACGAGCGAGCAGTACTTC.

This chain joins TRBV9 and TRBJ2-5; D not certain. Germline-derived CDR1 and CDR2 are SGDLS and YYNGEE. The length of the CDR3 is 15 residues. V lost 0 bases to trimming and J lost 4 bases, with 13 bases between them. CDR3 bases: TGTGCCAGCAGCGTAGAAGGAGCGCCTGGAGAGACCCAGTACTTC. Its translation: CASSVEGAPGETQYF.

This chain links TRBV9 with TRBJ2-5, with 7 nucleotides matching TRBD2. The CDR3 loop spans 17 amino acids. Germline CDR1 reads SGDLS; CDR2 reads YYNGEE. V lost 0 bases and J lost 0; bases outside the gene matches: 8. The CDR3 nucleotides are TGTGCCAGCAGCGTAGGTGTGGGGGGGGGAAACCAAGAGACCCAGTACTTC. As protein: CASSVGVGGGNQETQYF.

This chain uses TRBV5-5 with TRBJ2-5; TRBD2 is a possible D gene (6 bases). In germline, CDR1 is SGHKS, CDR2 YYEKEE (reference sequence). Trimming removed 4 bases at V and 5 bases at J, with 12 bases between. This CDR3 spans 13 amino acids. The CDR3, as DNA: TGTGCCAGCAGCCGGGGGTGGGCGGAGACCCAGTACTTC. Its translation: CASSRGWAETQYF.

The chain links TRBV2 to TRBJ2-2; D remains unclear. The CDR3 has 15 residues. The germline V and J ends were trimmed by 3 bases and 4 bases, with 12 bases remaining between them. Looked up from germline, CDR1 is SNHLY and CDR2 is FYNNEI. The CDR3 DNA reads TGTGCCAGCAGTGAGAGGTTCGTGATCACCGGGGAGCTGTTTTTT. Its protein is CASSERFVITGELFF.

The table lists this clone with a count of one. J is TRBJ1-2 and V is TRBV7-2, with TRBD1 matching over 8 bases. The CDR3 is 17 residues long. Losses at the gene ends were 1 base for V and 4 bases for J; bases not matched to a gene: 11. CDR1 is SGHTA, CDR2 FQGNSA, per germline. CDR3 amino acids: CASSLVPDGQGTYGYTF. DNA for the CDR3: TGTGCCAGCAGCTTAGTTCCAGACGGACAGGGCACCTATGGCTACACCTTC.

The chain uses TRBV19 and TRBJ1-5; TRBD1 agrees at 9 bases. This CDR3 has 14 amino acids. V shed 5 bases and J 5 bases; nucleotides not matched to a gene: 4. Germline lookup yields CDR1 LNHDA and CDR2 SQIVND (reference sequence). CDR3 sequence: CASSLDRGDQPQHF. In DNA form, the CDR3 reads TGTGCCAGTAGTCTCGACAGGGGGGATCAGCCCCAGCATTTT. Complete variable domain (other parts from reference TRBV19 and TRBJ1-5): DGGITQSPKYLFRKEGQNVTLSCEQNLNHDAMYWYRQDPGQGLRLIYYSQIVNDFQKGDIAEGYSVSREKKESFPLTVTSAQKNPTAFYLCASSLDRGDQPQHFGDGTRLSIL.

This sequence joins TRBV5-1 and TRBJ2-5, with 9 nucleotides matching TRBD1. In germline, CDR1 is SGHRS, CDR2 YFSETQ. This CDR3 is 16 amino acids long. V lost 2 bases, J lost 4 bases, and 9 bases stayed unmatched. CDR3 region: CASSFSGPGQGETQYF. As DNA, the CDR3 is TGCGCCAGCAGCTTTTCAGGTCCGGGACAGGGAGAGACCCAGTACTTC.

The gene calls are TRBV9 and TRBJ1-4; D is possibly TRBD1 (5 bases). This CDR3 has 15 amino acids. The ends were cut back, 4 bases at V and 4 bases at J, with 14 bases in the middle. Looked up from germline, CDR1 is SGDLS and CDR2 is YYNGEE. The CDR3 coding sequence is TGTGCCAGCAGCCCCTCGGGGGATTTTAATGAAAAACTGTTTTTT. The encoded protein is CASSPSGDFNEKLFF.

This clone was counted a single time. As DNA, the CDR3 is TGTGCCAGCAGTTCCCTGAGTGGCAGCAACTATGGAAACACCATATATTTT. Its translation: CASSSLSGSNYGNTIYF. The chain links TRBV27 to TRBJ1-3; D is unclear. Germline-derived CDR1 and CDR2 are MNHEY and SMNVEV (reference sequence). This CDR3 is built from 17 residues. V lost 4 bases and J 3 bases, leaving 19 bases between the germline ends.

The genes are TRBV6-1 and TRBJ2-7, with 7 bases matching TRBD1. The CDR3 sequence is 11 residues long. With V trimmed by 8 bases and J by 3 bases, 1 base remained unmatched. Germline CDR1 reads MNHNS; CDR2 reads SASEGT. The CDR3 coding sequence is TGTGCCAGCGGGACAGTCTACGAGCAGTACTTC. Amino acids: CASGTVYEQYF.

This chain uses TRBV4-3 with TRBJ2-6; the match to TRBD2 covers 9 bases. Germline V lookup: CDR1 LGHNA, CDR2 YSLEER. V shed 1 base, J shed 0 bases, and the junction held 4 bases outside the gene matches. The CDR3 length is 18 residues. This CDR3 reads CASSQGSGGSSGANVLTF. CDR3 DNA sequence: TGCGCCAGCAGCCAAGGTAGCGGGGGTTCCTCTGGGGCCAACGTCCTGACTTTC.